Here is one T cell receptor beta chain with its context. These data come from a study of cytomegalovirus exposure and HLA in healthy donors. The PCR was carried out with 60 Vbeta primers and 13 Jbeta primers. Profiling relied on immunoSEQ multiplex PCR, and the TCRdb table lists in-frame clones only, not all of them. The sample has some 250,000 clones; over 70% are singletons. V was cut by 6 bases and J by 6 bases, with 23 bases left in between. Per the germline V gene, CDR1 is ENHRY and CDR2 is SYGVKD. The CDR3 totals 16 residues. This TCR was sampled from a woman aged 60-70 years in good health and CMV-seropositive. This chain joins TRBV10-3 and TRBJ1-2, with D tentatively TRBD1 (6 bases). The sample taken for sequencing was PBMCs. CDR3 in amino acids: CAISPTNRQVENGYTF. The CDR3 DNA reads as TGTGCCATCAGCCCCACCAACCGACAGGTAGAAAATGGCTACACCTTC.